This TCR beta chain was sequenced during a study of blood T cell repertoires in COVID-19. The wider study: Nucleic acid was either cDNA or gDNA, and it came from T cells, B-cell-depleted T cells, or PBMCs.

Recruited during active infection, patients (from Seattle) were subsequently followed longitudinally. V gave up 2 bases and J gave up 5 bases; unmatched junction bases: 5. Per germline, CDR1 KGHSH and CDR2 LQKENI. This CDR3 has 17 amino acids. Original data processing: Amplifying reference gene primers gave estimates of nucleated cell counts. TCRdb keeps only in-frame clones here, not all; method: immunoSEQ multiplex PCR. The V and J calls and clone size are taken from that table; D and trimming were inferred from the DNA. The data hold 100,000 to 150,000 clones, with 80% to 95% observed a single time.

This rearrangement joins TRBV18 to TRBJ2-1; 14 bases fit TRBD2. This clonotype originated in a man aged 50 or older with COVID-19, enrolled during active disease. The sequenced sample consisted of peripheral blood. CDR3 region: CASSPGTSGRIHNEQFF. Written as DNA, the CDR3 is TGTGCCAGCTCACCAGGGACTAGCGGGAGAATCCACAATGAGCAGTTCTTC.